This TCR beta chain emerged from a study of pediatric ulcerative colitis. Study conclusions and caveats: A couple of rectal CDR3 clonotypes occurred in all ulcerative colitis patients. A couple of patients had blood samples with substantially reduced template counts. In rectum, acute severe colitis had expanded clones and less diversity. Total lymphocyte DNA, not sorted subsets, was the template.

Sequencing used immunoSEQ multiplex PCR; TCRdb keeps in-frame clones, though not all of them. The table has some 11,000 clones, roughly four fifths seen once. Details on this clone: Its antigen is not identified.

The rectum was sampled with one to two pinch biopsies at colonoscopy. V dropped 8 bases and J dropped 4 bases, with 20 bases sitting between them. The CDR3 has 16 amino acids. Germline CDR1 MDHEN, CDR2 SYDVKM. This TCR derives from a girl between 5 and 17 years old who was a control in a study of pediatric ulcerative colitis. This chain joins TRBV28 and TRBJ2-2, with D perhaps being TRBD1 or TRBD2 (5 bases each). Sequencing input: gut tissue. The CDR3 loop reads CASGSPRGALTGELFF. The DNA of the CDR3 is TGTGCCAGCGGTTCCCCGAGGGGAGCCCTCACCGGGGAGCTGTTTTTT.